These 28 T cell receptor beta chains came from one sample sequenced in a study of PD-L1 blockade in urothelial cancer. Profiled with immunoSEQ multiplex PCR; TCRdb holds only in-frame clones, not every one. Among some 15,000 clones, 88% were seen once, and the ten largest hold 12% to 15%. The sequences come from PBMCs, collected around atezolizumab (anti-PD-L1) treatment. The receptors come from a man in his 70s with urothelial cancer.

V and J are TRBV5-1 and TRBJ1-5, with D perhaps TRBD1 (6 bases). CDR1 and CDR2 from the germline V gene are SGHRS and YFSETQ. Trimming cost V 1 base and J 2 bases, with 7 bases left between them. This CDR3 contains 14 residues. CDR3 bases: TGCGCCAGCAGCTTGTCAGGGGGCAATCAGCCCCAGCATTTT. It codes for CASSLSGGNQPQHF.

V and J are TRBV6-6 and TRBJ1-2; D possibly corresponds to TRBD1 (5 bases). Per germline, CDR1 MNHNY and CDR2 SVGAGI (reference sequence). V was trimmed by 5 bases and J by 5 bases, leaving 15 bases between them. There are 14 residues in the CDR3. CDR3 protein: CASSTGTQFYGYTF. DNA for the CDR3: TGTGCCAGCAGTACCGGGACTCAATTTTATGGCTACACCTTC.

V gene TRBV19 combines with J gene TRBJ2-3; a weak D match, TRBD1 (6 bases). The CDR3 length is 15 residues. Trimming pared 3 bases from V and 4 bases from J, leaving 14 bases between. Germline V lookup: CDR1 LNHDA, CDR2 SQIVND (reference sequence). The CDR3: CASSMYRVPADTQYF. CDR3 DNA sequence: TGTGCCAGTAGTATGTACAGGGTTCCCGCAGATACGCAGTATTTT.

The rearrangement joins TRBV5-6 to TRBJ1-2; no definite D call. Germline-derived CDR1 and CDR2 are SGHDT and YYEEEE. The CDR3 is 14 amino acids. Trimming shortened V by 7 bases and J by 3 bases, and 16 bases separated the two germline ends. The CDR3 DNA reads as TGTGCCAGCCCCTATGCAGTCGCGGACTATGGCTACACCTTC. It translates to CASPYAVADYGYTF.

The J gene is TRBJ1-3, the V gene TRBV4-1; D is possibly TRBD1 (5 bases). The germline CDR1 and CDR2 sequences are MGHRA and YSYEKL. CDR3 size: 20 residues. V was trimmed by 0 bases and J by 0 bases, leaving 21 bases between them. The CDR3 DNA reads as TGCGCCAGCAGCCAAGAAGAGGTTGTCGGGGGATGGGGCTCTGGAAACACCATATATTTT. This gives the protein CASSQEEVVGGWGSGNTIYF.

DNA for the CDR3: TGTGCCAGCAGCGGGACAGGAGCGGAAAAACTGTTTTTT. Protein product: CASSGTGAEKLFF. V and J are TRBV9 and TRBJ1-4; the match to TRBD1 covers 7 bases. Germline lookup yields CDR1 SGDLS and CDR2 YYNGEE. The J segment lost 8 bases and the V segment lost 3 bases, leaving 4 bases of the junction unmatched. This CDR3 region has 13 residues.

The gene calls are TRBV9 and TRBJ1-6, with unresolved D. V dropped 3 bases and J dropped 6 bases, with 16 bases sitting between them. Per the germline V gene, CDR1 is SGDLS and CDR2 is YYNGEE. The CDR3 runs to 16 residues. The CDR3 loop is CASSAAPGSTNSPLHF. The DNA of the CDR3 is TGTGCCAGCAGCGCAGCTCCGGGATCTACTAATTCACCCCTCCACTTT.

This clone ranks as medium-sized. The chain links TRBV28 to TRBJ1-2; 9 bases are shared with TRBD1. CDR1 is MDHEN, CDR2 SYDVKM, per germline. This CDR3 comprises 14 residues. The ends lost 7 bases at V and 5 bases at J; junction bases unmatched: 8. The CDR3 sequence: CASIRRDRVYGYTF. CDR3 sequence (DNA): TGTGCCAGCATCCGCCGGGACAGGGTTTATGGCTACACCTTC.

The chain couples TRBV7-9 to TRBJ2-1; TRBD2 might be the D (5 bases). V was clipped by 1 base and J by 8 bases, with 15 bases between them. Germline-derived CDR1 and CDR2 are SEHNR and FQNEAQ (reference sequence). This CDR3 has 15 residues. The CDR3 loop reads CASSLVRGDWDEQFF. CDR3 bases: TGTGCCAGCAGCTTAGTCCGGGGAGATTGGGATGAGCAGTTCTTC.

This chain joins TRBV30 and TRBJ2-7; D remains ambiguous. This CDR3 has 14 residues. CDR1 is GTSNPN and CDR2 is SVGIG in the germline V gene (reference sequence). Trimming cost V 5 bases and J 4 bases, with 18 bases left between them. CDR3 protein: CAWHESSPTYEQYF. CDR3 DNA: TGTGCCTGGCACGAATCGTCACCCACTTACGAGCAGTACTTC.

V gene TRBV30 combines with J gene TRBJ1-5; D is unclear. The V end was cut by 3 bases, the J end by 5 bases, with 17 bases between. Germline loops: CDR1 GTSNPN, CDR2 SVGIG (reference sequence). The CDR3 is 15 residues long. The DNA for the CDR3 is TGTGCCTGGAGCGCCTCAGTAAGTCCCTATCAGCCCCAGCATTTT. Protein sequence: CAWSASVSPYQPQHF.

The rearrangement joins TRBV28 to TRBJ2-7, with 12 bases lining up with TRBD1. Per the germline V gene, CDR1 is MDHEN and CDR2 is SYDVKM. Trimming took 2 bases from V and 0 from J; bases not matched to a gene: 2. This CDR3 is built from 16 residues. The chain's CDR3 is CASSLGTGGGSYEQYF. DNA for the CDR3: TGTGCCAGCAGTTTAGGGACAGGGGGCGGCTCCTACGAGCAGTACTTC.

V and J are TRBV6-4 and TRBJ2-3; 11 bases fit TRBD2. Germline V gene data show CDR1 as MRHNA and CDR2 as SNTAGT. With 6 bases clipped from V and 1 base from J, the junction kept 3 bases outside the gene matches. This CDR3 region has 15 residues. The CDR3 DNA reads TGTGCCAGCAGCCTGACTAGCGGGGGCACAGATACGCAGTATTTT. Its protein is CASSLTSGGTDTQYF.

J is TRBJ2-1 and V is TRBV19, with 10 bases lining up with TRBD1. The CDR3 loop spans 15 amino acids. The V gene's germline CDR1 is LNHDA and CDR2 SQIVND (reference sequence). The V gene end was trimmed by 5 bases and the J gene end by 6 bases; junction bases not matched to a gene: 7. The CDR3 here is CASSPSRTGGNEQFF. The DNA of the CDR3 is TGTGCCAGTAGTCCAAGTCGGACAGGGGGCAATGAGCAGTTCTTC.

This chain uses TRBV5-5 with TRBJ2-7, with D maybe TRBD1 (6 bases). This CDR3 comprises 15 residues. V gave up 4 bases and J gave up 0 bases, with 14 bases separating them. CDR1 SGHKS and CDR2 YYEKEE come from the germline V gene (reference sequence). The CDR3 DNA sequence: TGTGCCAGCAGCGTAACGGGACACACCTCCTACGAGCAGTACTTC. Its translation is CASSVTGHTSYEQYF. Using reference TRBV5-5 and TRBJ2-7 for the parts outside the CDR3, the full variable domain is DAGVTQSPTHLIKTRGQQVTLRCSPISGHKSVSWYQQVLGQGPQFIFQYYEKEERGRGNFPDRFSARQFPNYSSELNVNALLLGDSALYLCASSVTGHTSYEQYFGPGTRLTVT.

This chain uses TRBV30 with TRBJ2-1; 13 nucleotides line up with TRBD2. This CDR3 has 14 amino acids. After removal of 3 bases from V and 5 bases from J, the junction contained 1 base not matched to a gene. The germline V gene has CDR1 GTSNPN and CDR2 SVGIG (reference sequence). The chain's CDR3 is CAWSGTSGDNEQFF. For the CDR3, the DNA is TGTGCCTGGAGCGGGACTAGCGGGGACAATGAGCAGTTCTTC.

The genes are TRBV5-1 and TRBJ1-1; perhaps TRBD1 as D (6 bases). The V gene lost 3 bases and the J gene lost 4 bases, with 16 bases spanning the gap. The CDR3 is made up of 15 amino acids. In germline, CDR1 is SGHRS, CDR2 YFSETQ. CDR3: CASSSGQPGGTEAFF. Here the CDR3 DNA reads TGCGCCAGCAGCTCCGGACAGCCGGGTGGCACTGAAGCTTTCTTT.

The V gene is TRBV13, the J gene TRBJ2-7, with a weak D call TRBD1 (7 bases). The germline V gene encodes CDR1 PRHDT and CDR2 FYEKMQ (reference sequence). This CDR3 region has 16 residues. Trimming shortened V by 1 base and J by 2 bases, and 15 bases separated the two germline ends. The CDR3 here is CASSLAQGGVPYEQYF. CDR3 DNA: TGTGCCAGCAGCTTAGCCCAGGGGGGCGTCCCCTACGAGCAGTACTTC.

In this sample, this clone turned up once. The chain is built from TRBV19 and TRBJ1-1; TRBD1 matches at 9 bases. The length of the CDR3 is 14 residues. After removal of 4 bases from V and 4 bases from J, the junction contained 4 bases not matched to a gene. Germline CDR1 and CDR2: LNHDA and SQIVND (reference sequence). CDR3 region: CASSNRGRGTEAFF. Here the CDR3 DNA reads TGTGCCAGTAGTAACAGGGGGCGCGGCACTGAAGCTTTCTTT.

The chain joins TRBV6-5 to TRBJ2-1; 11 positions match TRBD2. Germline CDR1 reads MNHEY; CDR2 reads SVGAGI. CDR3 length: 16 residues. V shed 4 bases and J 1 base; nucleotides not matched to a gene: 3. This CDR3 reads CASSFLAGGSYNEQFF. DNA of the CDR3: TGTGCCAGCAGTTTCCTAGCGGGGGGATCCTACAATGAGCAGTTCTTC.

The V gene is TRBV7-9, the J gene TRBJ2-6, with no clear D. The CDR3 is 15 amino acids. CDR1 is SEHNR, CDR2 FQNEAQ, per germline (reference sequence). V was pared by 7 bases and J by 0 bases, with 10 bases between. The CDR3 region is CASTLRPSGANVLTF. As DNA, the CDR3 is TGTGCCAGCACACTCCGCCCCTCTGGGGCCAACGTCCTGACTTTC.

The chain has TRBV5-1 and TRBJ2-5; 10 bases map to TRBD2. Germline CDR1 SGHRS, CDR2 YFSETQ. This CDR3 spans 17 amino acids. Losses at the gene ends were 4 bases for V and 4 bases for J; bases not matched to a gene: 13. DNA of the CDR3: TGCGCCAGCAGCCCGGTTTGGAGCGGGGGGGCCGGAGAGACCCAGTACTTC. It translates to CASSPVWSGGAGETQYF.

This chain connects TRBV4-1 to TRBJ2-7; 11 bases match TRBD1. V shed 4 bases, J shed 3 bases, and the junction held 5 bases outside the gene matches. The germline CDR1 and CDR2 sequences are MGHRA and YSYEKL. The CDR3 extends over 15 amino acids. The CDR3 DNA follows: TGCGCCAGCAGCCCGCCGGGACAGGGGGTCTACGAGCAGTACTTC. This encodes CASSPPGQGVYEQYF.

This chain links TRBV1 with TRBJ2-2; the table's D call, TRBD1, has no DNA check behind it. TRBV1 is described as a pseudogene. The CDR3 totals 15 residues. The CDR3 nucleotides read TGCGCCAGCAGCCAAGTCCCAGCGAACACCGGGGAGCTGTTTTTT. Its translation: CASSQVPANTGELFF.

The chain links TRBV28 to TRBJ1-4, with TRBD1 matching over 8 bases. This CDR3 contains 15 residues. J was trimmed by 7 bases and V by 8 bases; bases with no gene match: 12. Germline-derived CDR1 and CDR2 are MDHEN and SYDVKM. CDR3 in DNA: TGTGCCAGCTCGGAGACAGGGGAATTACGTGAAAAACTGTTTTTT. This sequence encodes CASSETGELREKLFF. Full variable domain (missing parts from reference TRBV28 and TRBJ1-4): DVKVTQSSRYLVKRTGEKVFLECVQDMDHENMFWYRQDPGLGLRLIYFSYDVKMKEKGDIPEGYSVSREKKERFSLILESASTNQTSMYLCASSETGELREKLFFGSGTQLSVL.

V usage is TRBV4-1 and J usage is TRBJ2-1, with 7 bases aligning to TRBD2. Germline loops: CDR1 MGHRA, CDR2 YSYEKL. This CDR3 region has 17 residues. V trimming: 0 bases; J trimming: 3 bases; junction bases outside the gene matches: 8. The CDR3 reads CASSQDSKASGYNEQFF. As DNA, the CDR3 is TGCGCCAGCAGCCAAGATTCCAAGGCTAGCGGCTACAATGAGCAGTTCTTC.

The rearrangement links TRBV11-2 to TRBJ2-1; 9 bases fit TRBD2. J lost 0 bases, V lost 2 bases, and 5 bases had no gene match. Germline CDR1 SGHAT, CDR2 FQNNGV. This CDR3 contains 17 residues. The CDR3 coding sequence is TGTGCCAGCAGCTTAAGGGGCGGGGGGGCCTCCTACAATGAGCAGTTCTTC. As protein: CASSLRGGGASYNEQFF. The full variable domain, rest sourced from reference TRBV11-2 and TRBJ2-1, is EAGVAQSPRYKIIEKRQSVAFWCNPISGHATLYWYQQILGQGPKLLIQFQNNGVVDDSQLPKDRFSAERLKGVDSTLKIQPAKLEDSAVYLCASSLRGGGASYNEQFFGPGTRLTVL.

The V gene is TRBV28, the J gene TRBJ1-3; D not resolved. Trimming took off 4 bases at V and 2 bases at J, with 9 bases between the two ends. The CDR3 sequence is 14 residues long. Germline V gene lookup returns CDR1 MDHEN and CDR2 SYDVKM. The CDR3 loop is CASSSGGPGNTIYF. In DNA form, the CDR3 reads TGTGCCAGCAGTTCGGGAGGCCCTGGAAACACCATATATTTT. The entire variable domain, with the rest obtained from reference TRBV28 and TRBJ1-3, is as follows: DVKVTQSSRYLVKRTGEKVFLECVQDMDHENMFWYRQDPGLGLRLIYFSYDVKMKEKGDIPEGYSVSREKKERFSLILESASTNQTSMYLCASSSGGPGNTIYFGEGSWLTVV.